Below are 20 T cell receptor beta chains sequenced from a single sample in a study of T-cell reconstitution after alpha-beta-depleted transplantation in children (dated by TCRdb to the mid-2010s). Libraries were built with PCR. The sequencing machine was an Illumina HiSeq 2500. To normalize quantification of the TCRbeta repertoire, the TCR libraries were built with molecular barcoding that relied on unique molecular identifiers. TCRdb trimmed public reads at Q25 via fastp, called clones via MiXCR and kept in-frame beta chains. Rows are combined by CDR3 protein, so each entry shows the most common genes and DNA. The sample table contains about 200,000 distinct CDR3 sequences; only one count was recorded for just under 6.5% of them. The top ten clones comprise around 4.4% of the sample. This specimen's treatment or condition label, interpreted: allogeneic hematopoietic cell transplantation with graft depleted of TCRalphabeta T cells and CD19 B cells.

The material was PBMCs, obtained before TCRalphabeta/CD19-depleted stem cell transplant. These receptors were collected from a girl less than two years old with combined immunodeficiency, due to receive a stem cell transplant.

This clonotype was observed many times. For the CDR3, the DNA is TGCAGCGACTGGGACACCTACTATAGCAATCAGCCCCAGCATTTT. It specifies CSDWDTYYSNQPQHF. The chain joins TRBV29-1 to TRBJ1-5; a weak D match, TRBD1 (6 bases). CDR3 length: 15 residues. V was pared by 7 bases and J by 0 bases, with 16 bases between. The germline CDR1 and CDR2 sequences are SQVTM and ANQGSEA.

This clonotype was seen at least ten times. The genes are TRBV20-1 and TRBJ1-5, with D possibly TRBD1 on 6 matching bases. The CDR3 contains 15 residues. Trimming stripped 1 base from V and 0 bases from J, with 10 bases between. CDR1 DFQATT and CDR2 SNEGSKA come from the germline V gene (reference sequence). CDR3 in DNA: TGCAGTGCTAGAGCGACAGGTTATAGCAATCAGCCCCAGCATTTT. Translated: CSARATGYSNQPQHF.

This clonotype was seen at least ten times. This sequence joins TRBV10-3 and TRBJ2-5; 12 positions agree with TRBD2. Per germline, CDR1 ENHRY and CDR2 SYGVKD. CDR3 length equals 17 residues. With V trimmed by 6 bases and J by 0 bases, 8 bases remained unmatched. The CDR3 here is CAISPHRTSGNQETQYF. The CDR3 DNA reads as TGTGCCATCAGCCCACACAGGACTAGCGGGAACCAAGAGACCCAGTACTTC.

The sample holds many counts of this clonotype. V gene TRBV7-9 combines with J gene TRBJ2-3, with a weak D call TRBD1 (7 bases). With 11 bases removed from V and 4 bases from J, the gap between germline ends came to 13 bases. Germline assignment: CDR1 SEHNR and CDR2 FQNEAQ (reference sequence). The CDR3 loop spans 12 amino acids. This CDR3 reads CAGQGGPDTQYF. CDR3 nucleotides: TGTGCCGGCCAGGGGGGCCCAGATACGCAGTATTTT.

This clonotype was seen many times. The chain employs TRBV29-1 and TRBJ2-1; 9 nucleotides line up with TRBD2. Trimming removed 7 bases from V and 9 bases from J; junction bases left unmatched: 10. Germline V gene data show CDR1 as SQVTM and CDR2 as ANQGSEA. The CDR3 is 13 residues long. The CDR3 spells CSATSGSYFEQFF. For the CDR3, the DNA is TGCAGCGCAACTAGCGGGTCGTACTTTGAGCAGTTCTTC.

This clonotype was observed many times. The V and J genes are TRBV5-1 and TRBJ2-1; no firm D call. CDR1 and CDR2 (germline): SGHRS, YFSETQ. The CDR3 runs 13 residues. Trimming shortened V by 4 bases and J by 15 bases, and 20 bases separated the two germline ends. CDR3 in amino acids: CASSVSEVSWRFF. The CDR3 DNA reads TGCGCCAGCAGCGTTTCGGAAGTTTCTTGGCGGTTCTTC.

The table lists this clonotype with many counts. The chain combines TRBV4-3 with TRBJ2-7; D may be TRBD1 (6 bases). The CDR3 length is 15 residues. Trimming cost V 0 bases and J 3 bases, with 12 bases left between them. In germline, CDR1 is LGHNA, CDR2 YSLEER. The CDR3 here is CASSQDDRSYYEQYF. The CDR3 DNA follows: TGCGCCAGCAGCCAAGATGACAGGAGCTACTACGAGCAGTACTTC.

This clonotype was picked up many times. The rearrangement joins TRBV6-2 or TRBV6-3 to TRBJ2-5; no firm D call. Trimming removed 2 bases at V and 4 bases at J, with 17 bases between. The CDR3 loop spans 16 amino acids. CDR1 and CDR2 (germline): MNHEY, SVGEGT. The CDR3 DNA reads as TGTGCCAGCAGTTACACTCGCTATGGGCTCGCAGAGACCCAGTACTTC. The encoded protein is CASSYTRYGLAETQYF.

This clonotype appeared many times. The chain is built from TRBV28 and TRBJ1-4, with a tentative D call TRBD1 (5 bases). CDR3 length: 17 amino acids. V lost 6 bases to trimming and J lost 2 bases, with 19 bases between them. Germline V gene sequence: CDR1 MDHEN, CDR2 SYDVKM. This chain's CDR3 is CASSSDQDTRTNEKLFF. CDR3 DNA sequence: TGTGCCAGCAGCTCTGACCAGGACACAAGGACTAATGAAAAACTGTTTTTT.

This clonotype was detected only a few times. V usage is TRBV1 and J usage is TRBJ2-5; TRBD1 was called by the table and not checked on the DNA. TRBV1 is labeled a pseudogene. The CDR3 loop spans 16 amino acids. The CDR3 protein is CTSSFRTGGNEETQYF. CDR3 nucleotide sequence: TGCACCAGCAGCTTTCGAACAGGGGGTAACGAAGAGACCCAGTACTTC.

This clonotype has a count of ten or more. This rearrangement joins TRBV6-5 to TRBJ1-6, with 9 bases fitting TRBD1. The CDR3 consists of 13 residues. Trimming at V came to 6 bases and at J to 8 bases, leaving 2 bases not matched to a gene. CDR1 and CDR2 (germline): MNHEY, SVGAGI. CDR3 residues: CASRGQGDSPLHF. The DNA of the CDR3 is TGTGCCAGCAGGGGACAGGGAGATTCACCCCTCCACTTT.

This clonotype appeared many times. The chain combines TRBV7-2 with TRBJ1-2; 9 nucleotides match TRBD1. Germline V lookup: CDR1 SGHTA, CDR2 FQGNSA. Trimming cost V 4 bases and J 2 bases; bases outside gene matches: 2. This CDR3 contains 14 residues. In DNA, the CDR3 is TGTGCCAGCAGCTCGGACAGGGGCAACTATGGCTACACCTTC. This codes for CASSSDRGNYGYTF.

This clonotype was detected many times. The chain uses TRBV20-1 and TRBJ2-1; 13 bases line up with TRBD2. This CDR3 has 13 residues. V lost 2 bases and J lost 14; bases outside the gene matches: 6. Germline CDR1 is DFQATT and CDR2 is SNEGSKA (reference sequence). In DNA, the CDR3 is TGCAGTGCTAGAAAAGGGACTAGCGGGACGAAGTTCTTC. Protein product: CSARKGTSGTKFF.

This clonotype was seen many times. This chain joins TRBV6-5 and TRBJ1-2; D perhaps matches TRBD1 (5 bases). The germline CDR1 and CDR2 sequences are MNHEY and SVGAGI. The CDR3 spans 17 residues. Trimming removed 9 bases from V and 2 bases from J, with 25 bases in between. This CDR3 reads CASIIQGSHPRNYGYTF. The CDR3 DNA reads TGTGCCAGTATTATCCAGGGATCTCACCCACGGAACTATGGCTACACCTTC.

The V and J genes are TRBV7-2 and TRBJ2-3, with D possibly TRBD1 on 5 matching bases. V lost 2 bases and J 1 base, leaving 10 bases between the germline ends. Germline CDR1 is SGHTA and CDR2 is FQGNSA. This CDR3 is built from 15 residues. The CDR3 region has the DNA TGTGCCAGCAGCTTATGGGGCCCGGGCACAGATACGCAGTATTTT. This codes for CASSLWGPGTDTQYF.

The chain uses TRBV20-1 and TRBJ2-1; D is unresolved. CDR3 length: 17 amino acids. V was pared by 0 bases and J by 11 bases, with 26 bases between. Per germline, CDR1 DFQATT and CDR2 SNEGSKA (reference sequence). The CDR3 DNA reads as TGCAGTGCTAGAGATCTAACAGTCGGGTCTTTATTTACTCAGCAGTTCTTC. This encodes CSARDLTVGSLFTQQFF.

This clonotype was detected ten times or more. This chain joins TRBV28 and TRBJ2-7; 8 nucleotides align to TRBD1. Unmatched junction bases numbered 5, after V lost 3 bases and J lost 4 bases. The length of the CDR3 is 14 residues. The germline V gene encodes CDR1 MDHEN and CDR2 SYDVKM. As DNA, the CDR3 is TGTGCCAGCAGTTTTCAGGGGGCAATTTACGAGCAGTACTTC. Encoded protein: CASSFQGAIYEQYF.

This clonotype showed up just a few times. The gene calls are TRBV7-2 and TRBJ2-2; maybe TRBD1 (5 bases). The CDR3 length is 15 residues. From germline, CDR1 is SGHTA and CDR2 FQGNSA. Trimming left V 2 bases short and J 4 bases short, with 11 bases between. In nucleotides, the CDR3 is TGTGCCAGCAGCTTAACACTCACAGGCACCGGGGAGCTGTTTTTT. Its protein product is CASSLTLTGTGELFF.

The chain couples TRBV29-1 to TRBJ1-2, with D possibly being TRBD1 (6 bases). V lost 3 bases, J lost 4 bases, and 9 bases lay in between. Germline CDR1 is SQVTM and CDR2 is ANQGSEA. The CDR3 has 12 amino acids. CDR3 nucleotide sequence: TGCAGCGTTGAGGGGGGGGCCTATGGCTACACCTTC. This codes for CSVEGGAYGYTF.

This clonotype was recorded at least ten times. The rearrangement joins TRBV7-6 to TRBJ2-1, with TRBD2 matching 8 bases. Per the germline V gene, CDR1 is SGHVS and CDR2 is FNYEAQ. The CDR3 is made up of 15 amino acids. The V gene end was trimmed by 3 bases and the J gene end by 2 bases; junction bases not matched to a gene: 3. The CDR3 DNA sequence: TGTGCCAGCAGCTTGGGACTAGTGCCCTACAATGAGCAGTTCTTC. Protein: CASSLGLVPYNEQFF.